This T cell receptor beta chain originates from a study of CDR3 diversity in severe acne (dated by TCRdb to the late 2010s). Remarks on this clonotype: Its cognate antigen has yet to be identified. A read error may be the cause here, since a much bigger clone is one base away.

Receptor amplification or capture employed PCR. The sequencer listed for this sample is Illumina HiSeq 2000. The raw public reads went through TCRdb reprocessing: fastp at Q25, MiXCR clone calling, in-frame beta chains kept. One record per CDR3 amino acid sequence lists the most common genes and DNA. The sample table lists 100,000 or so distinct CDR3 sequences, about half of them with a count of one. The top ten clonotypes cover roughly an eighth of the sample. Trimming removed 3 bases from V and 5 bases from J; the gene matches leave 9 bases unexplained. From a lookup of the germline V gene (reference sequence), CDR1 and CDR2 are LNHDA and SQIVND. Including cysteine and phenylalanine, the CDR3 has 15 amino acids. Only CDR3 DNA remains: 45 bases, in frame from the first base.

Input material: blood. This receptor chain uses TRBV19 and TRBJ1-1; 7 central bases correspond to TRBD1. The sequence was obtained from a male donor with acne. The bases are TGTGCCAGTAGTATGGGACAGTCCCTGGGAACTGAAGCTTTCTTT. Protein translation: CASSMGQSLGTEAFF.